The table lists the clone carrying this TCR beta chain with a count of one. The method was immunoSEQ multiplex PCR; TCRdb's version includes in-frame clones alone and lacks a portion of them. The data hold fewer than 200,000 clones, with around 83% observed a single time. These data are taken from a study of blood T cell repertoires in COVID-19. The length of the CDR3 is 13 residues. The germline gives CDR1 ENHRY, CDR2 SYGVKD. V dropped 4 bases and J dropped 2 bases, with 6 bases sitting between them. Sequencing used PBMCs or T cells enriched from blood (not recorded which). The chain combines TRBV10-3 with TRBJ1-5; D is perhaps TRBD1 (6 bases). The source is a woman aged 25 to 39 who had been exposed to COVID-19. CDR3 sequence: CAISGQGNQPQHF. The CDR3 DNA reads as TGTGCCATCAGTGGACAGGGCAATCAGCCCCAGCATTTT.